This TCR beta chain is drawn from a study of blood T cell repertoires in COVID-19 (dated by TCRdb to 2018 to 2021). About the study as a whole: Samples from collaborators originated in the United States, Italy and Spain and spanned both the acute and convalescent phases of COVID-19. The prospective study material was composed of cDNA or gDNA derived from T cells, B-cell-depleted T cells, or PBMCs. Deeply sampled blood TCRbeta repertoires from subjects exposed to, actively infected with, or recovered from COVID-19 were included in the dataset. A freely available public database, intended as a resource for researchers studying the immune response to SARS-CoV-2, is where the repertoires were released. The samples were drawn from two sources: the first 160 participants of the ongoing ImmuneRACE study, and over 950 subjects contributed by 6 global collaborators. Nearly every sample came with metadata listing a de-identified subject ID, COVID-19 status, age in years and sex. Where available, HLA class I and class II types were obtained from metadata supplied by the sample provider rather than from assay-based typing.

The paper's findings and limits, for the study overall: The quantity of clinical and demographic metadata differed by source and by participant and was supplied without curation.

One collaborating source in Seattle enrolled patients during active infection and followed them longitudinally through the course of disease. Each collaborating institution followed its own protocols to collect whole blood in K2EDTA tubes. Collaborator samples were shipped for TCRbeta analysis as frozen whole blood, isolated PBMCs, or DNA extracted from either sample type. TCRbeta CDR3 regions were amplified from genomic DNA using the immunoSEQ Assay, a bias-controlled multiplex PCR. The paper's processing steps were these. Within the assay, amplification of reference gene primers was used to estimate how many nucleated cells each sample contained. Sequence reads were collapsed and filtered to measure the absolute abundance of every unique TCRbeta CDR3 rearrangement. For each sample, productive Simpson clonality was calculated by taking the square root of Simpson's diversity index across productive rearrangements. What TCRdb holds here is the immuneACCESS table cut down to in-frame rearrangements. Part of the clones is not present; checked against another copy, under half of the missing clones reflect an unresolved V gene, and the others are unexplained. V and J calls and clone size follow that table, whereas D and trimming were derived from the DNA. The sample data list some 180,000 clones, and roughly 81% of these were observed just once. The biggest ten clones account for under 3.5% of the sample.

On this clone: Which antigen it targets is not known. No base quality information exists; no much larger clone differs at one position.

The germline V gene provides CDR1 SGHTA and CDR2 FQGNSA. The CDR3 spans 15 residues, from the cysteine through the phenylalanine. Of the read, only the CDR3 DNA is kept; its 45 bases are in frame from base 1. Trimming takes 5 bases off V and 9 bases off J; junction bases not matched to a gene: 10. The chain joins TRBV7-2 to TRBJ2-1, and TRBD2 aligns with 10 junction nucleotides. The clonotype comes from an elderly woman with COVID-19, enrolled during active disease. The sequenced sample was peripheral blood. The DNA is TGTGCCAGCAGCGCGAGGCTAGCGGGGGTGGTTGAGCAGTTCTTC. It specifies CASSARLAGVVEQFF.